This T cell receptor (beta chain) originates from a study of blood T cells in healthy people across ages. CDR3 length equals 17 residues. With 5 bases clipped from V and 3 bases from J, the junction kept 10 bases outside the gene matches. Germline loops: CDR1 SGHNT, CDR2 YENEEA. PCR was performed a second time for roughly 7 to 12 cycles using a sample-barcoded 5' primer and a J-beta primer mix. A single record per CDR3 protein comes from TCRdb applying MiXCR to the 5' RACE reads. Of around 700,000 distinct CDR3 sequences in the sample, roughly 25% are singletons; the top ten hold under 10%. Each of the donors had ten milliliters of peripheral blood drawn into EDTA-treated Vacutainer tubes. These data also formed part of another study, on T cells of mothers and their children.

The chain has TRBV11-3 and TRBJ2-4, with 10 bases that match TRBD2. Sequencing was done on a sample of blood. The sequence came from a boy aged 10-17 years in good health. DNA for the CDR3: TGTGCCAGCAGCAGGAGCGGGGGGGCCTTTGGCAAAAACATTCAGTACTTC. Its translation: CASSRSGGAFGKNIQYF.